The following is a TCR beta chain sequence with its context. This record belongs to a study of blood T cells in healthy people across ages. The length of the CDR3 is 15 residues. Germline V CDR1 and CDR2: SGHVS, FQNEAQ. V dropped 2 bases and J dropped 0 bases, with 10 bases sitting between them. A second PCR of 7 to 11 cycles used a sample-barcoded 5' primer and a J-beta primer mix. TCRdb ran MiXCR on the 5' RACE reads and lists one entry per CDR3 protein. The table shows hundreds of thousands of distinct CDR3 sequences, with 56% occurring only once. The source of this sequence is a man in his forties in good health. The chain links TRBV7-8 to TRBJ1-2; D remains unclear. Sequenced material: blood. The CDR3 reads CASSLRTDTNYGYTF. Here the CDR3 DNA reads TGTGCCAGCAGCTTAAGGACGGATACTAACTATGGCTACACCTTC.